The 4 T cell receptor beta chains below all came from one sample that was sequenced in a study of T-cell reconstitution after alpha-beta-depleted transplantation in children. Preparation of the TCRbeta library used unique molecular identifiers. From the PCR reads, TCRdb called clonotypes with MiXCR, one entry per CDR3 protein. The top ten hold over 25% of the sample, which has about 230,000 distinct CDR3 sequences, approximately 10% seen once. The sample here was PBMCs, taken before TCRalphabeta/CD19-depleted stem cell transplant. Receptors originate from a child younger than two with acute myeloid leukemia, due to receive a stem cell transplant.

This clonotype was seen ten or more times. The rearrangement uses TRBV12-3 or TRBV12-4 and TRBJ2-5; the match to TRBD2 covers 15 bases. The CDR3 has 17 residues. V gave up 6 bases and J gave up 4 bases; unmatched junction bases: 9. Here the CDR3 reads CASSSGLAGGPGETQYF. CDR3 sequence (DNA): TGTGCCAGCAGCTCCGGACTAGCGGGGGGGCCGGGAGAGACCCAGTACTTC.

This clonotype occurred many times. The J gene is TRBJ2-2, the V gene TRBV6-1; tentatively, D is TRBD2 (7 bases). Germline V gene lookup returns CDR1 MNHNS and CDR2 SASEGT. The CDR3 is made up of 15 amino acids. V lost 6 bases, J lost 2 bases, and 13 bases lay in between. The CDR3 protein is CASRTGGLNTGELFF. As DNA, the CDR3 is TGTGCCAGCAGAACCGGGGGGCTTAACACCGGGGAGCTGTTTTTT.

At least ten counts were recorded for this clonotype. The CDR3 DNA follows: TGCAGCGTTCGGGGCCTAACAGATACGCAGTATTTT. It yields the protein CSVRGLTDTQYF. The chain has TRBV29-1 and TRBJ2-3; D may correspond to TRBD1 or TRBD2 (5 bases each). In germline, CDR1 is SQVTM, CDR2 ANQGSEA. Trimming shortened V by 5 bases and J by 3 bases, and 9 bases separated the two germline ends. The length of the CDR3 is 12 residues.

Note on this clonotype: A much larger clonotype is one base distant, so this may be a read error. The rearrangement links TRBV20-1 to TRBJ2-7; 7 bases map to TRBD2. CDR1 and CDR2 from the germline V gene are DFQATT and SNEGSKA (reference sequence). This CDR3 contains 12 residues. The CDR3 reads CNARREAYEQYF. The CDR3 bases are TGCAATGCTAGACGGGAGGCCTACGAGCAGTACTTC.